Listed below are T cell receptor beta chains from one sample, sequenced in a study of T cell clonotyping in hematopoietic cell transplantation. Using immunoSEQ multiplex PCR, the repertoire was profiled, and TCRdb retains in-frame clones only, with some absent. The top ten hold about 7.2% of the sample, which has some 13,000 clones, 80% to 95% seen once. The sample here was PBMCs, taken 100 days after allogeneic stem cell transplant. Source of these receptors: a female patient between 50 and 60 years old who had an allogeneic stem cell transplant from an unrelated donor, so the T cells may come from the graft donor. Some clones in this sample may be carry-over from other donors' samples. The CDR3 runs from the conserved cysteine through the conserved F or W. D genes are given only for firm matches. Expanded clones get a size class; other rows say once, few or many, or leave the size out.

TRBD1 | TRBJ2-7 | TRBV30 | . | TGTGCCTGGGGACAGGGGATCATCTACGAGCAGTACTTC | CAWGQGIIYEQYF
. | TRBJ1-5 | TRBV19 | . | TGTGCCAGTAGCGTAACAGGGAAAGGTCAGCCCCAGCATTTT | CASSVTGKGQPQHF
TRBD1 | TRBJ2-3 | TRBV5-1 | . | TGCGCCAGCAGCCTCGACAGGGGGAGAGATACGCAGTATTTT | CASSLDRGRDTQYF
. | TRBJ1-2 | TRBV28 | . | TGTGCCAGCAGTGCATTAGACAGTCTGAGGGGCTATGGCTACACCTTC | CASSALDSLRGYGYTF
. | TRBJ2-2 | TRBV18 | . | TGTGCCAGCTCACCAAATTCGGTGCAGGGAGGCACCGGGGAGCTGTTTTTT | CASSPNSVQGGTGELFF
. | TRBJ1-2 | TRBV28 | . | TGTGCCAGCAGTTTTACGGACGGGTATGGCTACACCTTC | CASSFTDGYGYTF
TRBD2 | TRBJ2-7 | TRBV11-3 | . | TGTGCCAGCAGCTCCAAGCGGGGAACCAGCTACGAGCAGTACTTC | CASSSKRGTSYEQYF
. | TRBJ2-4 | TRBV7-8 | . | TGTGCCAGCAGCTTAGGGGACAGCGGGGGTATAGCCAAAAACATTCAGTACTTC | CASSLGDSGGIAKNIQYF
TRBD1 | TRBJ1-2 | TRBV19 | . | TGTGCCAGTATTAACTGGGACAGCGCTAACTATGGCTACACCTTC | CASINWDSANYGYTF
TRBD2 | TRBJ2-7 | TRBV30 | . | TGTGCCTGGAGGCCGGGACTAGCGGGTACAGTGCAGTACTTC | CAWRPGLAGTVQYF
. | TRBJ1-4 | TRBV28 | . | TGTGCCAGCAGCGGCGGTAGGGAGTATGAAAAACTGTTTTTT | CASSGGREYEKLFF
. | TRBJ2-7 | TRBV6-1 | . | TGTGCCAGCAGTGAAGGCCGTCGGAGTGGGACCGAGCAGTACTTC | CASSEGRRSGTEQYF
. | TRBJ2-3 | TRBV5-8 | . | TGTGCCAGCAGCCCCCCTGATGGCGCAGATACGCAGTATTTT | CASSPPDGADTQYF
. | TRBJ2-3 | TRBV7-2 | . | TGTGCCAGCAGCTTGGGTAGGGGCGAAGTTGCGCAGTATTTT | CASSLGRGEVAQYF
TRBD1 | TRBJ1-3 | TRBV5-6 | few | TGTGCCAGCAGCCCGACAGGGCCCTCTGGAAACACCATATATTTT | CASSPTGPSGNTIYF
TRBD1 | TRBJ1-2 | TRBV12-5 | . | TGTGCTAGTGGTTTGGGTCGACAGGGGCAAGGCTACACCTTC | CASGLGRQGQGYTF
TRBD1 | TRBJ1-3 | TRBV2 | . | TGTGCCAGCTCGGGACAGGGCGTAGGTGGTGACACCATATATTTT | CASSGQGVGGDTIYF
TRBD1 | TRBJ1-5 | TRBV7-8 | . | TGTGCCAGCAGCTTAGGTGGCGGGACAGGGGGCAATCAGCCCCAGCATTTT | CASSLGGGTGGNQPQHF
. | TRBJ2-7 | TRBV4-3 | . | TGCGCCAGCAGCCCGTTGGTGGGCTCCTACGAGCAGTACTTC | CASSPLVGSYEQYF
. | TRBJ2-1 | TRBV7-2 | . | TGTGCCAGCAGCCAATCTCTCAATGAGCAGTTCTTC | CASSQSLNEQFF
. | TRBJ2-7 | TRBV11-2 | once | TGTGCCAGCAGCTCGGGACTCGGTGGCTACGAGCAGTACTTC | CASSSGLGGYEQYF
. | TRBJ2-2 | TRBV6-5 | once | TGTGCCAGCAGTTACGGCGTGAACACCGGGGAGCTGTTTTTT | CASSYGVNTGELFF
. | TRBJ2-1 | TRBV4-2 | . | TGTGCCAGCAGCCGAACCGGCGACCCCAGTGAGCAGTTCTTC | CASSRTGDPSEQFF
. | TRBJ2-7 | TRBV5-1 | . | TGCGCCAGCAGCTTGGGGGGGCTAAACTCCTACGAGCAGTACTTC | CASSLGGLNSYEQYF
. | TRBJ1-5 | TRBV7-8 | . | TGTGCCAGCAGCTTAGAGGTAGTTAGCAATCAGCCCCAGCATTTT | CASSLEVVSNQPQHF
TRBD1 | TRBJ1-4 | TRBV5-1 | . | TGCGCCAGCACGTCAGGGGGGCGCACTAATGAAAAACTGTTTTTT | CASTSGGRTNEKLFF
. | TRBJ2-7 | TRBV7-2 | . | TGTGCCAGCAGCTTAGTACCAGGGGGGACCTACGAGCAGTACTTC | CASSLVPGGTYEQYF
TRBD1 | TRBJ1-6 | TRBV5-1 | . | TGCGCCAGCAGCTGGGACAGCTCTAATTCACCCCTCCACTTT | CASSWDSSNSPLHF
. | TRBJ1-3 | TRBV6-1 | . | TGTGCCAGCAGTGAAGTCGACTCGGGAAACACCATATATTTT | CASSEVDSGNTIYF
. | TRBJ2-7 | TRBV7-6 | . | TGTGCCAGCACCCCGGGACCGCTCGCGGCCTACGAGCAGTACTTC | CASTPGPLAAYEQYF
TRBD1 | TRBJ2-2 | TRBV4-2 | . | TGTGCCAGCAGCCATGACAGGGATGGGGAGCTGTTTTTT | CASSHDRDGELFF
TRBD1 | TRBJ1-3 | TRBV19 | . | TGTGCCAGTAGAATGGACAGGGCGAACACCATATATTTT | CASRMDRANTIYF
. | TRBJ1-5 | TRBV10-3 | . | TGTGCCATCAGTGAGTCGAACGGCCGCAATCAGCCCCAGCATTTT | CAISESNGRNQPQHF
. | TRBJ1-2 | TRBV11-1 | . | TGTGCCAGCAGCTTAAGACAGTTCGATGGCTACACCTTC | CASSLRQFDGYTF
TRBD1 | TRBJ2-7 | TRBV28 | once | TGTGCCAGCAGTCAAGACAGGGCCTCCTACGAGCAGTACTTC | CASSQDRASYEQYF
TRBD1 | TRBJ1-1 | TRBV6-6 | . | TGTGCCAGCAGTGGACAGGGGGGGAGCACTGAAGCTTTCTTT | CASSGQGGSTEAFF
TRBD2 | TRBJ2-7 | TRBV9 | . | TGTGCCAGCAGCTCTGGACTAGCGGGAGGGCGTCTCCACGAGCAGTACTTC | CASSSGLAGGRLHEQYF
. | TRBJ1-1 | TRBV19 | . | TGTGCCAGTAGTATTAGAGGGGTGAACACTGAAGCTTTCTTT | CASSIRGVNTEAFF
. | TRBJ1-1 | TRBV9 | . | TGTGCCAGCAGCGTAGCGGACACTGAAGCTTTCTTT | CASSVADTEAFF
TRBD1 | TRBJ2-1 | TRBV5-4 | once | TGTGCCAGCAGCTTGGTTGGACAGGGGGCGAATGAGCAGTTCTTC | CASSLVGQGANEQFF